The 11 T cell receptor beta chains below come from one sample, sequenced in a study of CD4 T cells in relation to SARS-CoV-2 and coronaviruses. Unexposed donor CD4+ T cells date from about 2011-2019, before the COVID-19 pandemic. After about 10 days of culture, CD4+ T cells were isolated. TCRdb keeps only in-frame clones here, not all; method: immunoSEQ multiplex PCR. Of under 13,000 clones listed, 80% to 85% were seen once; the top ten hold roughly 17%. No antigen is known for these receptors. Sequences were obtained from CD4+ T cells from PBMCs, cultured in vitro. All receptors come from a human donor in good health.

CDR3 residues: CAISGASGYPSSYNEQFF. In DNA, the CDR3 is TGTGCCATCAGCGGGGCTAGCGGATACCCCAGCTCCTACAATGAGCAGTTCTTC. This chain links TRBV10-3 with TRBJ2-1, with 7 bases fitting TRBD2. V lost 6 bases, J lost 0 bases, and 14 bases stayed unmatched. The CDR3 runs 18 residues. Germline lookup yields CDR1 ENHRY and CDR2 SYGVKD.

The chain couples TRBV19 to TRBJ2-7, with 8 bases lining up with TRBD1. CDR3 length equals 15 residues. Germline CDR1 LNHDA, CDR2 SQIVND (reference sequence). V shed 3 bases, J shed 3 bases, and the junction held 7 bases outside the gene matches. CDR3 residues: CASSMEGQAFYEQYF. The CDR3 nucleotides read TGTGCCAGTAGTATGGAGGGACAGGCGTTCTACGAGCAGTACTTC.

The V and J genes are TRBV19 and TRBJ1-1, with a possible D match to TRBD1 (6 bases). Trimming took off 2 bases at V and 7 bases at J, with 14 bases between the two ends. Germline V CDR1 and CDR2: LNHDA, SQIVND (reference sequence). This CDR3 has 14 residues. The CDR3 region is CASSIRGVGGEAFF. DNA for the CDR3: TGTGCCAGTAGTATACGAGGGGTAGGGGGTGAAGCTTTCTTT. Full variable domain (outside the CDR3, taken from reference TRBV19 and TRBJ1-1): DGGITQSPKYLFRKEGQNVTLSCEQNLNHDAMYWYRQDPGQGLRLIYYSQIVNDFQKGDIAEGYSVSREKKESFPLTVTSAQKNPTAFYLCASSIRGVGGEAFFGQGTRLTVV.

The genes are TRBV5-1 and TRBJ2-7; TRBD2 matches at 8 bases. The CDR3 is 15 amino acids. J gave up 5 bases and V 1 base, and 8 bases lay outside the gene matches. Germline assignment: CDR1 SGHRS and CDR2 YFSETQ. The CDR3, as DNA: TGCGCCAGCAGCTTGTTAGGCGGGGGGCCGGACGAGCAGTACTTC. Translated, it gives CASSLLGGGPDEQYF.

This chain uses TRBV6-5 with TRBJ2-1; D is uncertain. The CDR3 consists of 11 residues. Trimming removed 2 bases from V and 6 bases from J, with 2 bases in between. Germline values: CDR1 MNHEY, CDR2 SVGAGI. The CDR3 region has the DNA TGTGCCAGCAGTTACAGCAATGAGCAGTTCTTC. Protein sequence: CASSYSNEQFF.

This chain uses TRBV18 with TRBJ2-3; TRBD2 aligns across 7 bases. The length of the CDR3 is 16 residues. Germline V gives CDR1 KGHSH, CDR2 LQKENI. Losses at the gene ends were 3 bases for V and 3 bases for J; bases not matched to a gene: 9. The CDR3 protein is CASSPIGSGTTDTQYF. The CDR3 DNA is TGTGCCAGCTCACCGATAGGCAGCGGGACGACAGATACGCAGTATTTT.

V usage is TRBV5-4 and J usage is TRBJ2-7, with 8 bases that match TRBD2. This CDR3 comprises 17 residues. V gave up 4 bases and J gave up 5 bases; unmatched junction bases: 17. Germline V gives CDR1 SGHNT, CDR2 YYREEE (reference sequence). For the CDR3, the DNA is TGTGCCAGCAGCCTGGGCAAATCCACGGGAGGGAGTAACGAGCAGTACTTC. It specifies CASSLGKSTGGSNEQYF.

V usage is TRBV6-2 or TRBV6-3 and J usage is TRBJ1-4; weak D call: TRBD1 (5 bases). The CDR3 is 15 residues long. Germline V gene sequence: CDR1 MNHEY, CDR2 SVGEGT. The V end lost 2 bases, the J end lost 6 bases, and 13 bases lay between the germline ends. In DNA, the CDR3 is TGTGCCAGCAGTTACGGATCGGACACGGATGAAAAACTGTTTTTT. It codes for CASSYGSDTDEKLFF.

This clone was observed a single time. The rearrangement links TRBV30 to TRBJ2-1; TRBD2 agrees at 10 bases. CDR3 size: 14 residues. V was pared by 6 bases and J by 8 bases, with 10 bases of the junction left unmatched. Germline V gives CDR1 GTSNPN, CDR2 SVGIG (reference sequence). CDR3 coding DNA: TGTGCCTGCTATTCTAGCGGGAGATATTATGAGCAGTTCTTC. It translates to CACYSSGRYYEQFF.

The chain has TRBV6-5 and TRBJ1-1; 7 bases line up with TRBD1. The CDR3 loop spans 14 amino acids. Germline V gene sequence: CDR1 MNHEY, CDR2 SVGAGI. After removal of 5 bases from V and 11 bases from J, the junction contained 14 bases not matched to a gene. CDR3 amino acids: CASSSAPRRGYAFF. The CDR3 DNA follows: TGTGCCAGCAGTAGCGCCCCCCGCAGGGGGTATGCTTTCTTT.

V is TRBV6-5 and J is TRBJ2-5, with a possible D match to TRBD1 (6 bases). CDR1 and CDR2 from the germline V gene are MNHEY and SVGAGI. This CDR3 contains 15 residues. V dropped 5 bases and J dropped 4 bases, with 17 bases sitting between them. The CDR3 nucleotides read TGTGCCAGCAGTACACAGGGTTCCCCGGGAGAGACCCAGTACTTC. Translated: CASSTQGSPGETQYF.